The 27 T cell receptor beta chains listed next were all sequenced from one sample in a study of human thymus T cells (dated by TCRdb to about 2020). Receptor amplification or capture employed the immunoSEQ multiplex PCR assay. The table was pulled from immuneACCESS by TCRdb, which kept in-frame rearrangements only. Such tables lose some clones; where checked, under half of the loss comes from unresolved V genes, and the rest has no known cause. Present in this sample are around 130,000 clones, about 95% of which were seen just once. The biggest ten clones account for roughly 0.024% of the sample. Thymus tissue was obtained as surgical resects removed during corrective cardiac surgery. Material for sequencing was thymus tissue. The receptors derive from a boy younger than two with a congenital heart defect but otherwise immunologically healthy.

The rearrangement links TRBV6-5 to TRBJ2-7; possibly TRBD1 or TRBD2 for D (5 bases each). V was clipped by 6 bases and J by 0 bases, with 18 bases between them. Germline V lookup: CDR1 MNHEY, CDR2 SVGAGI. The CDR3 covers 16 residues. CDR3 sequence: CASSYRGTLSSYEQYF. CDR3 coding DNA: TGTGCCAGCAGCTACCGGGGCACCTTGAGCTCCTACGAGCAGTACTTC.

The CDR3 protein is CASSPKAGPGAATDTQYF. The DNA of the CDR3 is TGTGCCAGCAGCCCCAAAGCGGGACCGGGGGCCGCCACAGATACGCAGTATTTT. V is TRBV4-2 and J is TRBJ2-3; a weak D match, TRBD2 (7 bases). The CDR3 loop spans 18 amino acids. The germline V gene encodes CDR1 LGHNA and CDR2 YNFKEQ. Trimming took 4 bases from V and 2 from J, leaving 22 bases between them.

The chain has TRBV29-1 and TRBJ1-1; D not certain. Trimming pared 0 bases from V and 4 bases from J, leaving 21 bases between. Germline CDR1 reads SQVTM; CDR2 reads ANQGSEA. CDR3 length: 17 residues. CDR3 DNA sequence: TGCAGCGTTGAAGAGGGGAAATGGGGAGGTGAGCCCACTGAAGCTTTCTTT. It codes for CSVEEGKWGGEPTEAFF.

The chain combines TRBV9 with TRBJ2-7, with TRBD1 matching over 10 bases. The CDR3 contains 15 residues. V was clipped by 4 bases and J by 2 bases; unmatched bases: 6. Per germline, CDR1 SGDLS and CDR2 YYNGEE. CDR3 coding DNA: TGTGCCAGCAGCCTGACAGGGGGCGGCCCCTACGAGCAGTACTTC. It is translated as CASSLTGGGPYEQYF.

This chain links TRBV4-1 with TRBJ1-1, with a tentative D call TRBD1 (5 bases). Looked up from germline, CDR1 is MGHRA and CDR2 is YSYEKL. Deletions cut 2 bases from V and 1 base from J, with 8 bases between. This CDR3 has 14 residues. In DNA form, the CDR3 reads TGCGCCAGCAGCCAACAGGGACCGAACACTGAAGCTTTCTTT. This sequence encodes CASSQQGPNTEAFF.

The CDR3 loop is CSVDAEWGGGASTDTQYF. In DNA form, the CDR3 reads TGCAGCGTTGATGCAGAGTGGGGGGGTGGTGCTAGCACAGATACGCAGTATTTT. The rearrangement joins TRBV29-1 to TRBJ2-3; TRBD2 aligns across 7 bases. The CDR3 has 18 amino acids. The germline CDR1 and CDR2 sequences are SQVTM and ANQGSEA. J gave up 0 bases and V 3 bases, and 15 bases lay outside the gene matches.

The V gene is TRBV6-1, the J gene TRBJ2-5; 7 bases fit TRBD2. The CDR3 loop spans 15 amino acids. CDR1 and CDR2 (germline): MNHNS, SASEGT. The V segment lost 3 bases and the J segment 3 bases; nucleotides outside the gene matches: 7. The CDR3 loop reads CASSERLSGEETQYF. In DNA, the CDR3 is TGTGCCAGCAGTGAGAGGTTAAGCGGGGAAGAGACCCAGTACTTC.

This rearrangement joins TRBV28 to TRBJ1-6; possibly TRBD1 for D (6 bases). Trimming took off 5 bases at V and 7 bases at J, with 21 bases between the two ends. CDR3 length: 17 amino acids. Per the germline V gene, CDR1 is MDHEN and CDR2 is SYDVKM. The CDR3, as DNA: TGTGCCAGCAGTCCTTCTTTTGGGCAGGGGATGAATTCACCCCTCCACTTT. Its translation is CASSPSFGQGMNSPLHF.

This clone has just one count. The chain carries TRBV9 and TRBJ2-2; D remains ambiguous. CDR3 length: 15 amino acids. V gave up 5 bases and J gave up 3 bases, with 14 bases separating them. Germline CDR1 SGDLS, CDR2 YYNGEE. This CDR3 reads CASSPTPRHTGELFF. The CDR3 coding sequence is TGTGCCAGCAGTCCCACACCTCGACACACCGGGGAGCTGTTTTTT.

This rearrangement joins TRBV10-3 to TRBJ2-5; no clear D. In germline, CDR1 is ENHRY, CDR2 SYGVKD. The CDR3 contains 12 residues. Trimming stripped 3 bases from V and 5 bases from J, with 7 bases between. For the CDR3, the DNA is TGTGCCATCAGTGACTGGGTTGAGACCCAGTACTTC. Translating it yields CAISDWVETQYF.

The chain carries TRBV6-5 and TRBJ2-3, with TRBD2 matching 8 bases. The CDR3 is 15 amino acids. Germline CDR1 MNHEY, CDR2 SVGAGI. V was pared by 0 bases and J by 5 bases, with 4 bases of the junction left unmatched. CDR3 residues: CASSYSGAGGDTQYF. DNA of the CDR3: TGTGCCAGCAGTTACTCGGGGGCGGGGGGAGATACGCAGTATTTT.

The chain uses TRBV5-1 and TRBJ1-4; TRBD1 aligns across 10 bases. The CDR3 is made up of 14 amino acids. From germline, CDR1 is SGHRS and CDR2 YFSETQ. V lost 2 bases, J lost 6 bases, and 1 base stayed unmatched. The CDR3 nucleotides read TGCGCCAGCAGCTTAGGGACAGGGGATGAAAAACTGTTTTTT. Translating gives CASSLGTGDEKLFF.

The chain recombines TRBV6-5 with TRBJ2-1, with D possibly matching TRBD2 (7 bases). CDR3 length: 14 amino acids. V was trimmed by 0 bases and J by 10 bases, leaving 13 bases between them. Germline loops: CDR1 MNHEY, CDR2 SVGAGI. CDR3: CASSYSPGGKEQFF. DNA for the CDR3: TGTGCCAGCAGTTACTCGCCGGGGGGCAAGGAGCAGTTCTTC.

CDR3 in amino acids: CASSPNAGDTQYF. The CDR3 DNA reads TGTGCCAGCAGCCCGAACGCCGGGGATACGCAGTATTTT. The chain uses TRBV7-2 and TRBJ2-3, with D uncertain. Germline assignment: CDR1 SGHTA and CDR2 FQGNSA. Trimming took off 5 bases at V and 6 bases at J, with 12 bases between the two ends. The CDR3 length is 13 residues.

The chain recombines TRBV6-1 with TRBJ1-1; D is undetermined. V lost 1 base to trimming and J lost 6 bases, with 9 bases between them. Germline assignment: CDR1 MNHNS and CDR2 SASEGT. The CDR3 loop spans 13 amino acids. In DNA form, the CDR3 reads TGTGCCAGCAGTGAAGGGCCAGACGCTGAAGCTTTCTTT. Translation gives CASSEGPDAEAFF.

The rearrangement links TRBV7-9 to TRBJ2-3, with 16 bases lining up with TRBD2. From germline, CDR1 is SEHNR and CDR2 FQNEAQ (reference sequence). This CDR3 contains 18 residues. V dropped 2 bases and J dropped 3; count of bases not matched to a gene: 5. Here the CDR3 DNA reads TGTGCCAGCAGCTTACCGGGACTAGCGGGGGGGCCAACAGATACGCAGTATTTT. Translated, it gives CASSLPGLAGGPTDTQYF.

The rearrangement uses TRBV7-9 and TRBJ1-1, with TRBD1 identical over 10 bases. Germline-derived CDR1 and CDR2 are SEHNR and FQNEAQ (reference sequence). V dropped 1 base and J dropped 4; count of bases not matched to a gene: 9. This CDR3 spans 17 amino acids. The CDR3 DNA sequence: TGTGCCAGCAGCTTAGGGAGGACAGGGGGTCTGGGCACTGAAGCTTTCTTT. This encodes CASSLGRTGGLGTEAFF.

V is TRBV28 and J is TRBJ2-7, with a tentative D call TRBD2 (7 bases). CDR1 and CDR2 from the germline V gene are MDHEN and SYDVKM. V was cut by 11 bases and J by 3 bases, with 20 bases left in between. CDR3 length: 14 residues. The CDR3 protein is CASSGRGLFYEQYF. The CDR3 region has the DNA TGTGCCTCCTCGGGGCGGGGGCTATTCTACGAGCAGTACTTC.

The CDR3 loop reads CASSLRGEINEQFF. In DNA, the CDR3 is TGTGCCAGCAGCTTGCGTGGGGAGATCAATGAGCAGTTCTTC. This chain links TRBV7-2 with TRBJ2-1, with D possibly TRBD2 on 5 matching bases. Trimming cost V 3 bases and J 6 bases, with 12 bases left between them. The CDR3 is made up of 14 amino acids. Germline values: CDR1 SGHTA, CDR2 FQGNSA.

V usage is TRBV5-4 and J usage is TRBJ2-7; D might be TRBD1 or TRBD2, each matching 5 bases. V lost 4 bases and J lost 5, with 10 bases in between. There are 12 residues in the CDR3. Per germline, CDR1 SGHNT and CDR2 YYREEE (reference sequence). The CDR3 sequence is CASSPRGHEQYF. CDR3 coding DNA: TGTGCCAGCAGCCCTAGGGGACACGAGCAGTACTTC. Full variable domain (missing parts from reference TRBV5-4 and TRBJ2-7): ETGVTQSPTHLIKTRGQQVTLRCSSQSGHNTVSWYQQALGQGPQFIFQYYREEENGRGNFPPRFSGLQFPNYSSELNVNALELDDSALYLCASSPRGHEQYFGPGTRLTVT.

The J gene is TRBJ2-5, the V gene TRBV5-1; 7 bases match TRBD2. CDR1 and CDR2 from the germline V gene are SGHRS and YFSETQ. The V segment lost 0 bases and the J segment 5 bases; nucleotides outside the gene matches: 16. CDR3 length equals 18 residues. CDR3 sequence (DNA): TGCGCCAGCAGCTTGGCGCCCTCGGGGGAGGGGTCGGTGGAGACCCAGTACTTC. Protein sequence: CASSLAPSGEGSVETQYF.

This clone was observed once. The CDR3 here is CASSLTGGWGRIGYTF. The CDR3 DNA is TGTGCCAGCAGCTTAACGGGCGGGTGGGGAAGGATCGGCTACACCTTC. The chain recombines TRBV27 with TRBJ1-2; no firm D call. With 6 bases removed from V and 8 bases from J, the gap between germline ends came to 25 bases. The CDR3 has 16 residues. Germline CDR1 is MNHEY and CDR2 is SMNVEV (reference sequence).

The chain combines TRBV7-2 with TRBJ2-7; 16 bases are shared with TRBD2. This CDR3 is 18 amino acids long. Germline values: CDR1 SGHTA, CDR2 FQGNSA. Trimming cost V 5 bases and J 4 bases; bases outside gene matches: 11. The CDR3 nucleotides are TGTGCCAGCAGCCCAGGGACTAGCGGGGGGGATTTGGAATACGAGCAGTACTTC. As protein: CASSPGTSGGDLEYEQYF.

The V and J genes are TRBV7-2 and TRBJ1-1; D remains ambiguous. Germline CDR1 is SGHTA and CDR2 is FQGNSA. V was trimmed by 2 bases and J by 2 bases, leaving 6 bases between them. This CDR3 spans 13 amino acids. The CDR3: CASSLKDNTEAFF. The CDR3, as DNA: TGTGCCAGCAGCTTAAAAGATAACACTGAAGCTTTCTTT.

CDR3 protein: CASSPAAYSYNEQFF. CDR3 nucleotide sequence: TGTGCCAGCAGCCCGGCAGCTTACTCCTACAATGAGCAGTTCTTC. The J gene is TRBJ2-1, the V gene TRBV7-2; D remains unclear. V was trimmed by 5 bases and J by 0 bases, leaving 11 bases between them. CDR3 length: 15 residues. From germline, CDR1 is SGHTA and CDR2 FQGNSA.

This clone was counted a single time. The V gene is TRBV30, the J gene TRBJ2-3; the D is unclear. The CDR3 spans 13 residues. V lost 0 bases and J 1 base, leaving 5 bases between the germline ends. CDR1 GTSNPN and CDR2 SVGIG come from the germline V gene (reference sequence). In DNA, the CDR3 is TGTGCCTGGAGTGTACACCGCACAGATACGCAGTATTTT. This sequence encodes CAWSVHRTDTQYF.

The chain couples TRBV5-6 to TRBJ1-1; D is undetermined. Germline loops: CDR1 SGHDT, CDR2 YYEEEE. This CDR3 has 13 amino acids. Trimming removed 3 bases from V and 0 bases from J, with 6 bases in between. The CDR3 here is CASSCAVNTEAFF. CDR3 coding DNA: TGTGCCAGCAGCTGTGCGGTGAACACTGAAGCTTTCTTT.